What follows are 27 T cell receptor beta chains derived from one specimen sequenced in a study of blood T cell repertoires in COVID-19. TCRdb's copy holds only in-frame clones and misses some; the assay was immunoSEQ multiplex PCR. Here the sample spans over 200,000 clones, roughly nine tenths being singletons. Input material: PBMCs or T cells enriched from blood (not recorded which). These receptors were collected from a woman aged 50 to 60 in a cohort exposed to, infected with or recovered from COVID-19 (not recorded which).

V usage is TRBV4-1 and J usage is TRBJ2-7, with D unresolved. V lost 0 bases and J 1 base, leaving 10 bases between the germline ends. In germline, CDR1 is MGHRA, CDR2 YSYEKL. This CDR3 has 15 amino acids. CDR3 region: CASSQDWSSSYEQYF. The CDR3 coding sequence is TGCGCCAGCAGCCAAGATTGGTCCAGTTCCTACGAGCAGTACTTC.

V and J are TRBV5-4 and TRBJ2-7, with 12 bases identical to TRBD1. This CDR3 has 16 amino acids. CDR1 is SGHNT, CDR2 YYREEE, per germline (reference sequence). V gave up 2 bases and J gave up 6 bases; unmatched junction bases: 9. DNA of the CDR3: TGTGCCAGCAGCTTTGGCCAACGGGACAGGGGGCCCGAGCAGTACTTC. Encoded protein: CASSFGQRDRGPEQYF.

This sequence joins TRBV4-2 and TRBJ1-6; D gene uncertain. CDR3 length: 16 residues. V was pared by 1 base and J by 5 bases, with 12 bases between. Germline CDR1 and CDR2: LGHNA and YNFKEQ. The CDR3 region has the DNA TGTGCCAGCAGCCAAGGTTCAGGCTCTGATAATTCACCCCTCCACTTT. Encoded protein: CASSQGSGSDNSPLHF.

The CDR3 bases are TGTGCCAGCAGCGTAGTGGGTAGCGGGGATATGTACGAGCAGTACTTC. Translation gives CASSVVGSGDMYEQYF. This chain links TRBV9 with TRBJ2-7; TRBD2 agrees at 8 bases. Germline CDR1 and CDR2: SGDLS and YYNGEE. This CDR3 region has 16 residues. V shed 0 bases, J shed 4 bases, and the junction held 9 bases outside the gene matches.

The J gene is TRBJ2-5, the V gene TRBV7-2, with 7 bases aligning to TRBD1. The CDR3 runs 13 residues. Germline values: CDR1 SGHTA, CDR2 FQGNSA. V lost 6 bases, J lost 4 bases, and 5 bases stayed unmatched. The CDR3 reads CASRSGGPETQYF. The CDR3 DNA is TGTGCCAGCAGATCAGGGGGTCCAGAGACCCAGTACTTC.

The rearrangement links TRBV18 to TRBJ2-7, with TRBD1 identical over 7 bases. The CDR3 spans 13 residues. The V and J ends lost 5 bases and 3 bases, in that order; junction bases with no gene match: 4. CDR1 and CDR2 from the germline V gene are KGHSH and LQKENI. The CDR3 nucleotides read TGTGCCAGCTCAACAGGGGTTAACTACGAGCAGTACTTC. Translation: CASSTGVNYEQYF. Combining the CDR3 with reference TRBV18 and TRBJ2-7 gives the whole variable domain NAGVMQNPRHLVRRRGQEARLRCSPMKGHSHVYWYRQLPEEGLKFMVYLQKENIIDESGMPKERFSAEFPKEGPSILRIQQVVRGDSAAYFCASSTGVNYEQYFGPGTRLTVT.

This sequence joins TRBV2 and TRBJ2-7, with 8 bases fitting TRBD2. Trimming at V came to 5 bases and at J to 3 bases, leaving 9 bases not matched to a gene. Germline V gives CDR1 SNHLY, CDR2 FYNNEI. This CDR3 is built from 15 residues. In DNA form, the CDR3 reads TGTGCCAGCAGTCAACCCGGGAGGGAGGTCTACGAGCAGTACTTC. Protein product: CASSQPGREVYEQYF.

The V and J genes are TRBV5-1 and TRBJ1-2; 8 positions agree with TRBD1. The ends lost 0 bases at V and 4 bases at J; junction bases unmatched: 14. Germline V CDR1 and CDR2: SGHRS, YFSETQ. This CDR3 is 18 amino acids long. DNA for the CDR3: TGCGCCAGCAGCTTGGAACACGGGACAGGAGGAGGCGTCTATGGCTACACCTTC. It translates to CASSLEHGTGGGVYGYTF.

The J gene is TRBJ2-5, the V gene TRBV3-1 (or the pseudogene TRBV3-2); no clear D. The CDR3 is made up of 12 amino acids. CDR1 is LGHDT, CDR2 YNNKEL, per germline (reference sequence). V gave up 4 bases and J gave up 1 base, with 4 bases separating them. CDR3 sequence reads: CASSPSQETQYF. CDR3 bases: TGTGCCAGCAGCCCTTCCCAAGAGACCCAGTACTTC.

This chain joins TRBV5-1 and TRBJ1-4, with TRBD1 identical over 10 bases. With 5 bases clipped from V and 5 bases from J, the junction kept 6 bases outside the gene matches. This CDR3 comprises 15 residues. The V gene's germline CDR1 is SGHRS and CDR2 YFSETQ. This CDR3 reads CASSRGQGLNEKLFF. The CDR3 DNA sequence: TGCGCCAGCAGTCGGGGACAGGGGTTAAATGAAAAACTGTTTTTT. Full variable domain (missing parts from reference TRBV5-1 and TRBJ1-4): KAGVTQTPRYLIKTRGQQVTLSCSPISGHRSVSWYQQTPGQGLQFLFEYFSETQRNKGNFPGRFSGRQFSNSRSEMNVSTLELGDSALYLCASSRGQGLNEKLFFGSGTQLSVL.

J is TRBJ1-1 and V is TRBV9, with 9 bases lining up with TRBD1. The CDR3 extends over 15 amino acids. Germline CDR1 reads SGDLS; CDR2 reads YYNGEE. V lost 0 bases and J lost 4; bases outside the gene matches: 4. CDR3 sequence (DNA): TGTGCCAGCAGCGTAGTGGGGACAGGGATCACTGAAGCTTTCTTT. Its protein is CASSVVGTGITEAFF.

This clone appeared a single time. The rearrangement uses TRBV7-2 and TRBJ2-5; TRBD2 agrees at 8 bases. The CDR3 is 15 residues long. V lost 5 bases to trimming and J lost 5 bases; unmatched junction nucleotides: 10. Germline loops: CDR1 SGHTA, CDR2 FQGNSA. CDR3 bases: TGTGCCAGCAGCCTTCAAGCGGGGGACGGTGAGACCCAGTACTTC. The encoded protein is CASSLQAGDGETQYF.

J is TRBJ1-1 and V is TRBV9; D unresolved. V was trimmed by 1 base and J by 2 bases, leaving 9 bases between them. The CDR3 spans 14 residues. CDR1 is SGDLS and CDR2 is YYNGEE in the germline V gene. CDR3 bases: TGTGCCAGCAGCGTAAGAGAGGGAAACACTGAAGCTTTCTTT. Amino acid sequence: CASSVREGNTEAFF.

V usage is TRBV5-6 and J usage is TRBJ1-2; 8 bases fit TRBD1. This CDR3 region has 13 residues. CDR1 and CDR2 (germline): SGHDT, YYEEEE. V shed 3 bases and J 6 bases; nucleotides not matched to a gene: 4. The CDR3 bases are TGTGCCAGCAGCTCCACAGGGGGGCATGGCTACACCTTC. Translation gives CASSSTGGHGYTF.

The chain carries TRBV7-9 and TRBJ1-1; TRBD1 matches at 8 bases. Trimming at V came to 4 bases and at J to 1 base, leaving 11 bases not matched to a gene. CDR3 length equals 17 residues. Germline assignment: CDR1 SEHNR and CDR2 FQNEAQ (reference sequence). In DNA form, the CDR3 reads TGTGCCAGCAGCTCGGACAGGGTTTGGCGTACGAACACTGAAGCTTTCTTT. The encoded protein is CASSSDRVWRTNTEAFF.

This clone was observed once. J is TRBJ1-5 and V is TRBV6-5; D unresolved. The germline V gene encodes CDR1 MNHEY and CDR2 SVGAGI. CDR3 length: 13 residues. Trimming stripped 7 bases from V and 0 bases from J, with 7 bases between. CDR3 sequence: CASTPYSNQPQHF. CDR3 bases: TGTGCCAGCACCCCCTATAGCAATCAGCCCCAGCATTTT.

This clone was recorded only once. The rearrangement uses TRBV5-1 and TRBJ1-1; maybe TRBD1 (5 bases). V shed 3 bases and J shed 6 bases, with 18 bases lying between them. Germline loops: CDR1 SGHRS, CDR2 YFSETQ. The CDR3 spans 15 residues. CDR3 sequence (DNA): TGCGCCAGCAGCTCGGGTCAGGGAGGTGGGTCTGAAGCTTTCTTT. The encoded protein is CASSSGQGGGSEAFF.

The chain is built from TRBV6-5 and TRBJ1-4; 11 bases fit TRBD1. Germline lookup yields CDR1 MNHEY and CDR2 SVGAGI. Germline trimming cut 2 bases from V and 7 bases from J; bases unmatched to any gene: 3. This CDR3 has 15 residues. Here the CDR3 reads CASSYAGTGGEKLFF. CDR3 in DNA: TGTGCCAGCAGTTACGCAGGGACAGGGGGTGAAAAACTGTTTTTT.

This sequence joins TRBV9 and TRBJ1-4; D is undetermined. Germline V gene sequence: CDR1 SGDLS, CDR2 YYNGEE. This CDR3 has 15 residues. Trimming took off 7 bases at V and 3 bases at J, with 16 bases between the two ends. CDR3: CASSVGASANEKLFF. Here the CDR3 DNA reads TGTGCCAGCTCGGTAGGAGCTTCGGCTAATGAAAAACTGTTTTTT.

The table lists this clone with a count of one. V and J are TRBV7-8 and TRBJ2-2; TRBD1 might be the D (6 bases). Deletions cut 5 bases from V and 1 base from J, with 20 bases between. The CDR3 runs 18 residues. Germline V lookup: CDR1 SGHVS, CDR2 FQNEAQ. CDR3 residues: CASSTGQPFLWNTGELFF. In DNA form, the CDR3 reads TGTGCCAGCAGCACCGGACAGCCCTTCTTATGGAACACCGGGGAGCTGTTTTTT. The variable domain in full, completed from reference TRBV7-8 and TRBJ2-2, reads GAGVSQSPRYKVAKRGQDVALRCDPISGHVSLFWYQQALGQGPEFLTYFQNEAQLDKSGLPSDRFFAERPEGSVSTLKIQRTQQEDSAVYLCASSTGQPFLWNTGELFFGEGSRLTVL.

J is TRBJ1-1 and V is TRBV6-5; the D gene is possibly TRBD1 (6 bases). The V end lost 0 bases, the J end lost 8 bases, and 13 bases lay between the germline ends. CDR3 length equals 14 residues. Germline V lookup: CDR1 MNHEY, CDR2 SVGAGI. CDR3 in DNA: TGTGCCAGCAGTTACTCGACAGGAATCTCCGAAGCTTTCTTT. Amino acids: CASSYSTGISEAFF.

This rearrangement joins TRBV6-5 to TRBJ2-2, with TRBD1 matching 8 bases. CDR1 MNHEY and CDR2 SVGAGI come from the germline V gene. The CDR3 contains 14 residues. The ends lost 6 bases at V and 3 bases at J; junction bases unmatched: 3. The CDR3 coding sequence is TGTGCCAGCAGGGTGGACAGGGACACCGGGGAGCTGTTTTTT. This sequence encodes CASRVDRDTGELFF.

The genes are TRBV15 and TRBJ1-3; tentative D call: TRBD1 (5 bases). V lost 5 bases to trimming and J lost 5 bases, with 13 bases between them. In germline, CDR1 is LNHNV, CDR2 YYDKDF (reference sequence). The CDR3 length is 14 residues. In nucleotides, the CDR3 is TGTGCCACCAGCCTAGATGGACATCGAAACACCATATATTTT. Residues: CATSLDGHRNTIYF.

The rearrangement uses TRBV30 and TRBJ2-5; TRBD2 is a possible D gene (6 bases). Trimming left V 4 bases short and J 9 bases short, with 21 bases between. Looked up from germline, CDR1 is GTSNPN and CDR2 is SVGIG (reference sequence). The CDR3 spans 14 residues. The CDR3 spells CAWTSPGAGGAQYF. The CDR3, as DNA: TGTGCCTGGACCTCTCCCGGAGCGGGCGGGGCCCAGTACTTC. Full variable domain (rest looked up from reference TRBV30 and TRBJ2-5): SQTIHQWPATLVQPVGSPLSLECTVEGTSNPNLYWYRQAAGRGLQLLFYSVGIGQISSEVPQNLSASRPQDRQFILSSKKLLLSDSGFYLCAWTSPGAGGAQYFGPGTRLLVL.

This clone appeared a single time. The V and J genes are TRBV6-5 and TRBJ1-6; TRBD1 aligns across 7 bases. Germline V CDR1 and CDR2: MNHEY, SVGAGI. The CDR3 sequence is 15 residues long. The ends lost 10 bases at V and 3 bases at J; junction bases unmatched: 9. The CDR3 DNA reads TGTGCCACCCAAGGACAGGCCTACTATAATTCACCCCTCCACTTT. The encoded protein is CATQGQAYYNSPLHF.

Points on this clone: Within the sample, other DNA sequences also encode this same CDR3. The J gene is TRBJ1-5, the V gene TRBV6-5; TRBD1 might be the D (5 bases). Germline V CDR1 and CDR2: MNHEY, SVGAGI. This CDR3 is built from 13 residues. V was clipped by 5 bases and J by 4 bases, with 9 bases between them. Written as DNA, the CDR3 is TGTGCCAGCAGTACCCAGGGAAATCAGCCCCAGCATTTT. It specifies CASSTQGNQPQHF.

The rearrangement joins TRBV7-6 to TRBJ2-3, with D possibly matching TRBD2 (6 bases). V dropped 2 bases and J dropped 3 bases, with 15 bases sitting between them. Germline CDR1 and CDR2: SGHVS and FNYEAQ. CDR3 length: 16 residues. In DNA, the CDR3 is TGTGCCAGCAGCTTAACGCCCGGAAGCGGGACAGATACGCAGTATTTT. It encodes CASSLTPGSGTDTQYF.